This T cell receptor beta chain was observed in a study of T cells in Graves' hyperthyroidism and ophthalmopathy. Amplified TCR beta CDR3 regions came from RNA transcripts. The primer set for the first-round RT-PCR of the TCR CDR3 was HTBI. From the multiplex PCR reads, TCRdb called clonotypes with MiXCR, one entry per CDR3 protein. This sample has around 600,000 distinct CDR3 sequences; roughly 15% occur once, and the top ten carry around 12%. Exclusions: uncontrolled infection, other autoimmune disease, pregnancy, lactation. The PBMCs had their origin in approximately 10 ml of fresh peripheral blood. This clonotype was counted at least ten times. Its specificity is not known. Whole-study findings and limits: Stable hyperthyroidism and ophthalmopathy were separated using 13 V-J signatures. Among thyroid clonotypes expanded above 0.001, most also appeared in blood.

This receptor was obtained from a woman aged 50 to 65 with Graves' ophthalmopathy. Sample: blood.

The CDR3 loop reads CSATRLAGTGELFF. The CDR3 nucleotides are TGCAGTGCTACCAGACTAGCGGGCACCGGGGAGCTGTTTTTT. This chain joins TRBV20-1 and TRBJ2-2; 10 bases line up with TRBD2. Germline trimming cut 4 bases from V and 4 bases from J; bases unmatched to any gene: 3. Germline V gene sequence: CDR1 DFQATT, CDR2 SNEGSKA (reference sequence). This CDR3 region has 14 residues.